A selection of T cell receptor beta chains follows, all from one sample in a study of regulatory T cells in long-lasting Graves disease. TCRdb reprocessed the multiplex PCR reads with MiXCR, giving one entry per CDR3 protein. Counted here are more than 400,000 distinct CDR3 sequences, roughly 15% occurring once; the ten biggest clones make up around 10%. This sample was shared with a second study, whose subject was T cells in Graves' hyperthyroidism and ophthalmopathy.

The sequencing used peripheral blood mononuclear cells (PBMCs), collected at new diagnosis, from a patient treated with antithyroid drugs. All receptors come from a young woman with Graves disease. Each CDR3 is given with its conserved first and last residue. Each record gives: V gene, D gene, clone size, J gene, CDR3 protein, CDR3 DNA. D genes are given only for firm matches. Size values are once, few and many counts, or a class for expanded clones, and some rows have none.

V gene: TRBV20-1; D gene: TRBD2; clone size: many; J gene: TRBJ2-2; CDR3 protein: CSVPGLAGAGELFF; CDR3 DNA: TGCAGTGTCCCGGGACTAGCGGGAGCCGGGGAGCTGTTTTTT
V gene: TRBV29-1; D gene: TRBD1; clone size: .; J gene: TRBJ2-3; CDR3 protein: CSVEGDRFTDTQYF; CDR3 DNA: TGCAGCGTTGAGGGGGACAGGTTTACAGATACGCAGTATTTT
V gene: TRBV7-3; D gene: TRBD2; clone size: few; J gene: TRBJ2-5; CDR3 protein: CASSSLTSGSQTQYF; CDR3 DNA: TGTGCCAGCAGCTCCTTGACTAGCGGGAGTCAGACCCAGTACTTC
V gene: TRBV6-5; D gene: TRBD2; clone size: many; J gene: TRBJ2-2; CDR3 protein: CASSSYPIRLAGNTGELFF; CDR3 DNA: TGTGCCAGCAGTTCCTACCCCATCCGACTAGCGGGGAACACCGGGGAGCTGTTTTTT
V gene: TRBV3-1; D gene: TRBD1; clone size: .; J gene: TRBJ1-4; CDR3 protein: CASSQGVTGLVLGEKLFF; CDR3 DNA: TGTGCCAGCAGCCAAGGCGTGACAGGGCTCGTCCTGGGTGAAAAACTGTTTTTT
V gene: TRBV28; D gene: .; clone size: few; J gene: TRBJ1-2; CDR3 protein: CASSLGGSLGGYTF; CDR3 DNA: TGTGCCAGCAGTTTGGGAGGTTCACTGGGAGGCTACACCTTC
V gene: TRBV28; D gene: TRBD1; clone size: many; J gene: TRBJ1-6; CDR3 protein: CASSPTGVNSPLHF; CDR3 DNA: TGTGCCAGCAGTCCCACAGGGGTCAATTCACCCCTCCACTTT
V gene: TRBV7-3; D gene: .; clone size: .; J gene: TRBJ2-1; CDR3 protein: CASSLSQDNEQFF; CDR3 DNA: TGTGCCAGCAGCTTAAGCCAAGACAATGAGCAGTTCTTC
V gene: TRBV25-1; D gene: .; clone size: .; J gene: TRBJ2-5; CDR3 protein: CASSNVGLRETQYF; CDR3 DNA: TGTGCCAGCAGTAACGTCGGGCTGAGGGAGACCCAGTACTTC
V gene: TRBV30; D gene: TRBD1; clone size: many; J gene: TRBJ1-2; CDR3 protein: CAWNSGTGTFYGYTF; CDR3 DNA: TGTGCCTGGAACTCCGGGACAGGGACTTTTTATGGCTACACCTTC
V gene: TRBV27; D gene: TRBD2; clone size: few; J gene: TRBJ2-7; CDR3 protein: CASSTRTSGSDNEQYF; CDR3 DNA: TGTGCCAGCAGTACCCGGACTAGCGGGAGTGACAATGAGCAGTACTTC
V gene: TRBV28; D gene: TRBD2; clone size: few; J gene: TRBJ2-7; CDR3 protein: CASSSPGGGKFNEQYF; CDR3 DNA: TGTGCCAGCAGTTCCCCCGGGGGAGGGAAATTTAACGAGCAGTACTTC
V gene: TRBV28; D gene: .; clone size: few; J gene: TRBJ1-3; CDR3 protein: CASTAVGNTIYF; CDR3 DNA: TGTGCCAGCACCGCCGTAGGAAACACCATATATTTT
V gene: TRBV10-3; D gene: .; clone size: few; J gene: TRBJ2-1; CDR3 protein: CAISGSPGLKGNEQFF; CDR3 DNA: TGTGCCATCAGTGGGTCTCCAGGACTGAAGGGCAATGAGCAGTTCTTC
V gene: TRBV12-3/TRBV12-4; D gene: .; clone size: many; J gene: TRBJ2-1; CDR3 protein: CASSLKRPYNEQFF; CDR3 DNA: TGTGCCAGCAGTTTAAAGCGGCCCTACAATGAGCAGTTCTTC
V gene: TRBV9; D gene: TRBD1; clone size: many; J gene: TRBJ2-7; CDR3 protein: CASSGAGTGGLSEQYF; CDR3 DNA: TGTGCCAGCAGCGGGGCCGGGACAGGGGGCCTGAGTGAGCAGTACTTC